This T cell receptor (beta chain) was captured by sequencing in a study of OX40 agonist ivuxolimab in advanced cancers. Overall study context: It was ivuxolimab, an agonistic anti-OX40 (CD134) antibody, that patients were treated with. Intravenous ivuxolimab was administered to patients every 2 weeks at 0.01 to 10 mg/kg.

Overall study results and limits: More expanded clones were seen, on average, in CD8+ T cells than in CD4+.

Assay used: immunoSEQ multiplex PCR; TCRdb lists only in-frame clones, some missing. This sample carries about 63,000 clones, 85% to 90% of them seen once, and the ten largest clones take roughly 10%. As for this clone: Antigen: not known.

Germline-derived CDR1 and CDR2 are MDHEN and SYDVKM. V shed 1 base and J shed 4 bases, with 4 bases lying between them. CDR3 size: 13 residues. This TCR was sampled from an adult with an advanced solid tumor such as melanoma, head and neck, liver or kidney cancer. This specimen was CD4+ or CD8+ T cells sorted from blood, taken in a trial of the OX40 agonist ivuxolimab. The chain is built from TRBV28 and TRBJ2-2; D remains unclear. The CDR3 nucleotides are TGTGCCAGCAGTTTATCGGGCACCGGGGAGCTGTTTTTT. It encodes CASSLSGTGELFF.